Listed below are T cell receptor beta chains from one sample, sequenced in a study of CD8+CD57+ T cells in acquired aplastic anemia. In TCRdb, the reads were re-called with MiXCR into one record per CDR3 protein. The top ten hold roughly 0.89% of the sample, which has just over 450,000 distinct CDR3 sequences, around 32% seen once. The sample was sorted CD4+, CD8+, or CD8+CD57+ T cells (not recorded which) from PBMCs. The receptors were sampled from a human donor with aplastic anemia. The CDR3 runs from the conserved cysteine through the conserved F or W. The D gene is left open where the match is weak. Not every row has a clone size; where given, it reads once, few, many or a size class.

CDR3aa: CASSLAGSNQPQHF
CDR3nt: TGTGCCAGCAGCTTAGCGGGGTCCAATCAGCCCCAGCATTTT
j_gene: TRBJ1-5
abundance: many
d_gene: .
v_gene: TRBV7-2

CDR3aa: CASSYQGPPRETQYF
CDR3nt: TGTGCCAGCAGTTACCAGGGGCCGCCTCGAGAGACCCAGTACTTC
j_gene: TRBJ2-5
abundance: once
d_gene: .
v_gene: TRBV2

CDR3aa: CASSEGHTIGEQYF
CDR3nt: TGTGCCAGCAGCGAGGGACATACTATAGGCGAGCAGTACTTC
j_gene: TRBJ2-7
abundance: .
d_gene: .
v_gene: TRBV9

CDR3aa: CASSLTRGSPLHF
CDR3nt: TGTGCCAGCAGCCTCACGAGGGGTTCACCCCTCCACTTT
j_gene: TRBJ1-6
abundance: .
d_gene: .
v_gene: TRBV7-2

CDR3aa: CASSRDNTDTQYF
CDR3nt: TGTGCCAGCAGCCGGGACAACACAGATACGCAGTATTTT
j_gene: TRBJ2-3
abundance: .
d_gene: .
v_gene: TRBV12-3/TRBV12-4

CDR3aa: CSAPIQGGQDYGYTF
CDR3nt: TGCAGTGCTCCGATTCAGGGGGGCCAGGACTATGGCTACACCTTC
j_gene: TRBJ1-2
abundance: many
d_gene: TRBD1
v_gene: TRBV20-1

CDR3aa: CASSPQVNTEAFF
CDR3nt: TGCGCCAGCAGCCCGCAGGTGAACACTGAAGCTTTCTTT
j_gene: TRBJ1-1
abundance: few
d_gene: .
v_gene: TRBV5-1

CDR3aa: CSASGQWDGYTF
CDR3nt: TGCAGCGCATCCGGGCAGTGGGATGGCTACACCTTC
j_gene: TRBJ1-2
abundance: .
d_gene: .
v_gene: TRBV29-1

CDR3aa: CSALTSGGQETQYF
CDR3nt: TGCAGTGCTCTCACTAGCGGGGGACAAGAGACCCAGTACTTC
j_gene: TRBJ2-5
abundance: many
d_gene: TRBD2
v_gene: TRBV20-1

CDR3aa: CASKRSANTGELFF
CDR3nt: TGTGCCAGCAAGAGAAGCGCGAACACCGGGGAGCTGTTTTTT
j_gene: TRBJ2-2
abundance: .
d_gene: .
v_gene: TRBV11-1

CDR3aa: CASGYSRDRYVSNQPQHF
CDR3nt: TGTGCCAGCGGTTACTCGCGGGACAGATATGTGAGCAATCAGCCCCAGCATTTT
j_gene: TRBJ1-5
abundance: .
d_gene: TRBD1
v_gene: TRBV6-2/TRBV6-3

CDR3aa: CASSHTDSPYEQYF
CDR3nt: TGCGCCAGCAGCCATACGGACAGTCCCTACGAGCAGTACTTC
j_gene: TRBJ2-7
abundance: many
d_gene: .
v_gene: TRBV4-3

CDR3aa: CASSLGTSASYEQYF
CDR3nt: TGTGCCAGCAGCTTAGGGACTAGCGCGTCTTACGAGCAGTACTTC
j_gene: TRBJ2-7
abundance: few
d_gene: TRBD2
v_gene: TRBV7-3

CDR3aa: CASGPSGSLSEQFF
CDR3nt: TGTGCTAGTGGTCCGAGCGGGAGTCTGAGTGAGCAGTTCTTC
j_gene: TRBJ2-1
abundance: few
d_gene: TRBD2
v_gene: TRBV24-1

CDR3aa: CAIRPGLSSYEQYF
CDR3nt: TGTGCCATCAGGCCCGGACTTTCCTCCTACGAGCAGTACTTC
j_gene: TRBJ2-7
abundance: .
d_gene: .
v_gene: TRBV10-3

CDR3aa: CATSGLAWGEQFF
CDR3nt: TGTGCCACCAGTGGACTAGCGTGGGGTGAGCAGTTCTTC
j_gene: TRBJ2-1
abundance: many
d_gene: TRBD2
v_gene: TRBV24-1

CDR3aa: CSAKQLDTQYF
CDR3nt: TGCAGTGCTAAACAGCTAGATACGCAGTATTTT
j_gene: TRBJ2-3
abundance: many
d_gene: .
v_gene: TRBV20-1

CDR3aa: CATSDPGRIYGYTF
CDR3nt: TGTGCCACCAGTGACCCTGGACGGATCTATGGCTACACCTTC
j_gene: TRBJ1-2
abundance: many
d_gene: .
v_gene: TRBV24-1

CDR3aa: CATSRADVGTEAFF
CDR3nt: TGTGCCACCAGCAGAGCGGATGTTGGCACTGAAGCTTTCTTT
j_gene: TRBJ1-1
abundance: .
d_gene: .
v_gene: TRBV15

CDR3aa: CSARDRQRGRTEAFF
CDR3nt: TGCAGTGCTAGAGATCGTCAGCGGGGGAGGACTGAAGCTTTCTTT
j_gene: TRBJ1-1
abundance: .
d_gene: .
v_gene: TRBV20-1

CDR3aa: CASSEDYMGMTEAFF
CDR3nt: TGTGCCAGCAGTGAAGATTATATGGGGATGACTGAAGCTTTCTTT
j_gene: TRBJ1-1
abundance: many
d_gene: .
v_gene: TRBV2

CDR3aa: CASSEDRYEQYF
CDR3nt: TGTGCCAGCAGTGAAGACAGGTACGAGCAGTACTTC
j_gene: TRBJ2-7
abundance: .
d_gene: .
v_gene: TRBV2

CDR3aa: CSVPTRQNSYEQYF
CDR3nt: TGCAGTGTTCCCACCCGACAGAATTCTTACGAGCAGTACTTC
j_gene: TRBJ2-7
abundance: .
d_gene: .
v_gene: TRBV20-1

CDR3aa: CATSVGSDRGEDTQYF
CDR3nt: TGTGCCACCAGTGTTGGTTCGGACAGGGGTGAGGATACGCAGTATTTT
j_gene: TRBJ2-3
abundance: .
d_gene: TRBD1
v_gene: TRBV24-1

CDR3aa: CASSGTAGYGYTF
CDR3nt: TGCGCCAGCAGCGGGACCGCAGGATATGGCTACACCTTC
j_gene: TRBJ1-2
abundance: .
d_gene: .
v_gene: TRBV10-2

CDR3aa: CASSFNAGPNTGELFF
CDR3nt: TGTGCCAGCAGCTTTAATGCGGGGCCTAACACCGGGGAGCTGTTTTTT
j_gene: TRBJ2-2
abundance: .
d_gene: .
v_gene: TRBV5-5

CDR3aa: CASSQVLGRGVDTQYF
CDR3nt: TGTGCCAGCAGCCAAGTTCTTGGAAGGGGTGTAGATACGCAGTATTTT
j_gene: TRBJ2-3
abundance: .
d_gene: .
v_gene: TRBV4-2

CDR3aa: CASSLGSGGYTGELFF
CDR3nt: TGTGCCAGCAGCTTAGGTTCGGGGGGTTACACCGGGGAGCTGTTTTTT
j_gene: TRBJ2-2
abundance: few
d_gene: TRBD2
v_gene: TRBV7-6

CDR3aa: CASSLGREYEQYF
CDR3nt: TGCGCCAGCAGCTTGGGCAGGGAATACGAGCAGTACTTC
j_gene: TRBJ2-7
abundance: many
d_gene: .
v_gene: TRBV5-1

CDR3aa: CAWITEGTSPLHF
CDR3nt: TGTGCCTGGATAACGGAGGGAACGTCCCCCCTCCACTTT
j_gene: TRBJ1-6
abundance: .
d_gene: .
v_gene: TRBV30